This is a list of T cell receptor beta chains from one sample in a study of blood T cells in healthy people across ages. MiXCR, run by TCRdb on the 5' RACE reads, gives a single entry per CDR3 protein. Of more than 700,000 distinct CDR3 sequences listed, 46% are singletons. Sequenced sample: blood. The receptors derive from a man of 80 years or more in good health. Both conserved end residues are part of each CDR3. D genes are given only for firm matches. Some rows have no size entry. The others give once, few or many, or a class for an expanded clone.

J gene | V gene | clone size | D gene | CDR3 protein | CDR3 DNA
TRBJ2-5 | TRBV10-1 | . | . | CASSEARQETQYF | TGCGCCAGCAGTGAGGCCCGCCAAGAGACCCAGTACTTC
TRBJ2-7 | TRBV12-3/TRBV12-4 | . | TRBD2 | CASSFSAGGTYEQYF | TGTGCCAGCAGTTTCTCGGCGGGAGGCACCTACGAGCAGTACTTC
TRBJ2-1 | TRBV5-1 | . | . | CASSLSYSRNYNEQFF | TGCGCCAGCAGCTTGTCGTATAGCAGAAATTACAATGAGCAGTTCTTC
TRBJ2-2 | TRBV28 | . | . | CASTIGGAGNTGELFF | TGTGCCAGCACGATAGGGGGGGCTGGTAACACCGGGGAGCTGTTTTTT
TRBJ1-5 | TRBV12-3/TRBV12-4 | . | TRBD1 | CASSHWTGDGGQPQHF | TGTGCCAGCAGTCACTGGACAGGCGACGGTGGTCAGCCCCAGCATTTT
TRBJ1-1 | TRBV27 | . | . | CASRSAANTEAFF | TGTGCCAGCAGATCAGCGGCGAACACTGAAGCTTTCTTT
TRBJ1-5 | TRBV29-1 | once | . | CSAQLGGDQPQHF | TGCAGCGCCCAGTTGGGAGGGGATCAGCCCCAGCATTTT
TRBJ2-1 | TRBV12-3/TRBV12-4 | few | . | CASSRTVDNEQFF | TGTGCCAGCAGCCGGACAGTTGACAATGAGCAGTTCTTC
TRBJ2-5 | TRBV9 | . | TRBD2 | CASSVFSSGPNEQYF | TGTGCCAGCAGCGTATTTTCTAGCGGACCCAATGAGCAGTACTTC
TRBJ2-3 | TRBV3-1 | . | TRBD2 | CASSNLAGGGGDTQYF | TGTGCCAGCAGCAATCTAGCGGGAGGTGGGGGAGATACGCAGTATTTT
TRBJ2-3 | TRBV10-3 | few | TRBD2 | CAISGTSADTQYF | TGTGCCATCAGCGGGACTAGCGCAGATACGCAGTATTTT
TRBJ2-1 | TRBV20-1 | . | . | CSAEGDYFYNEQFF | TGCAGTGCAGAGGGAGACTACTTCTACAATGAGCAGTTCTTC
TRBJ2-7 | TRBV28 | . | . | CASSPGPGGGYEQYF | TGTGCCAGCAGTCCAGGGCCAGGGGGAGGCTACGAGCAGTACTTC
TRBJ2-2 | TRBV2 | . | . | CASKDSRTGELFF | TGTGCCAGCAAGGACAGTAGGACCGGGGAGCTGTTTTTT
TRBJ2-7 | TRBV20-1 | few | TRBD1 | CSDGQGNHEQYF | TGCAGTGACGGACAGGGAAACCACGAGCAGTACTTC
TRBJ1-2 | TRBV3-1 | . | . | CASSPPDREGYTF | TGTGCCAGCAGCCCTCCTGACAGAGAGGGCTACACCTTC
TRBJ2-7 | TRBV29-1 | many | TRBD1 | CSVGTGGSEQYF | TGCAGCGTTGGGACAGGGGGGTCCGAGCAGTACTTC
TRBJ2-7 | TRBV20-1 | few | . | CSARSGLNYYEQYF | TGCAGTGCTAGGAGTGGACTAAATTACTACGAGCAGTACTTC
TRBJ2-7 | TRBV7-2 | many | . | CASSLVQGGYEQYF | TGTGCCAGCAGCTTAGTTCAGGGCGGCTACGAGCAGTACTTC
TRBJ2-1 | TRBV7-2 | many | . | CASSSIQYNEQFF | TGTGCCAGCAGCTCCATACAGTACAATGAGCAGTTCTTC
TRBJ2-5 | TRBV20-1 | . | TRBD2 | CRASGRVPQETQYF | TGCAGGGCTAGCGGGAGGGTTCCTCAAGAGACCCAGTACTTC
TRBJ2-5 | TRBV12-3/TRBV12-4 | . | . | CASSLALAEQETQYF | TGTGCCAGCAGTTTAGCGCTGGCAGAACAAGAGACCCAGTACTTC
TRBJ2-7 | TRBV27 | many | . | CASSFSQGLDEQYF | TGTGCCAGCAGTTTTTCCCAGGGCCTCGACGAGCAGTACTTC
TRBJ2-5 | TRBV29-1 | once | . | CSVVERGRTETQYF | TGCAGCGTTGTGGAGAGGGGACGTACGGAGACCCAGTACTTC
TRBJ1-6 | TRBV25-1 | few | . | CASSQTGTGYSPLHF | TGTGCCAGCAGCCAGACAGGAACGGGTTATTCACCCCTCCACTTT